The 8 T cell receptor beta chains reported below all come from one sample, sequenced in a study of blood T cell repertoires in COVID-19. Repertoires were generated with immunoSEQ multiplex PCR, while TCRdb's copy carries only in-frame clones and drops some. The sample includes over 85,000 clones, about 90% of them seen just once. Sequencing was done on a sample of peripheral blood. These TCRs come from a man between 45 and 60 years old with active COVID-19.

The chain links TRBV5-6 to TRBJ2-3, with 10 bases fitting TRBD2. Germline-derived CDR1 and CDR2 are SGHDT and YYEEEE. The V and J ends lost 0 bases and 6 bases, in that order; junction bases with no gene match: 7. This CDR3 comprises 16 residues. The CDR3 region has the DNA TGTGCCAGCAGCTTGGCCAGTACTAGCGGGGCGGATACGCAGTATTTT. Residues: CASSLASTSGADTQYF.

This clone was counted a few times. The rearrangement uses TRBV29-1 and TRBJ2-7; maybe TRBD2 (6 bases). Trimming left V 3 bases short and J 6 bases short, with 15 bases between. The CDR3 covers 13 residues. The germline CDR1 and CDR2 sequences are SQVTM and ANQGSEA. CDR3 sequence (DNA): TGCAGCGTTGAGGGGACTGGTGGTGCCGAGCAGTACTTC. Translation gives CSVEGTGGAEQYF.

The J gene is TRBJ2-3, the V gene TRBV6-5, with D possibly TRBD2 on 5 matching bases. V was trimmed by 6 bases and J by 3 bases, leaving 10 bases between them. In germline, CDR1 is MNHEY, CDR2 SVGAGI. The CDR3 is 13 amino acids. As DNA, the CDR3 is TGTGCCAGCAGGAGGTCGGGAACAGATACGCAGTATTTT. Encoded protein: CASRRSGTDTQYF.

This chain joins TRBV2 and TRBJ2-5; D call uncertain. The CDR3 has 12 amino acids. CDR1 is SNHLY, CDR2 FYNNEI, per germline. The ends were cut back, 11 bases at V and 0 bases at J, with 10 bases in the middle. Here the CDR3 DNA reads TGTGCCGGTACAGAGTACCAAGAGACCCAGTACTTC. This gives the protein CAGTEYQETQYF.

V and J are TRBV2 and TRBJ2-5; D might be TRBD1 (5 bases). This CDR3 has 14 residues. V was cut by 6 bases and J by 4 bases, with 15 bases left in between. Germline CDR1 reads SNHLY; CDR2 reads FYNNEI. CDR3 DNA sequence: TGTGCCAGCAGGGGGCGCCAGCCCGGAGAGACCCAGTACTTC. Encoded protein: CASRGRQPGETQYF.

The chain couples TRBV3-1 (or the pseudogene TRBV3-2) to TRBJ1-4, with a weak D call TRBD1 (6 bases). V was pared by 6 bases and J by 8 bases, with 10 bases between. CDR3 length: 12 residues. Germline V CDR1 and CDR2: LGHDT, YNNKEL (reference sequence). CDR3 coding DNA: TGTGCCAGCAGGGGGGCAGGAGAAAAACTGTTTTTT. This gives the protein CASRGAGEKLFF.

This clone occurred once. V gene TRBV12-5 combines with J gene TRBJ1-4; D might be TRBD1 (6 bases). V was trimmed by 5 bases and J by 10 bases, leaving 20 bases between them. The V gene's germline CDR1 is LGHNT and CDR2 FRNRAP. The CDR3 loop spans 15 amino acids. CDR3 DNA: TGTGCTAGTGGTCCCAGACAGGCCGATTCTTCAAAACTGTTTTTT. Its translation: CASGPRQADSSKLFF. The full variable domain, rest sourced from reference TRBV12-5 and TRBJ1-4, is DARVTQTPRHKVTEMGQEVTMRCQPILGHNTVFWYRQTMMQGLELLAYFRNRAPLDDSGMPKDRFSAEMPDATLATLKIQPSEPRDSAVYFCASGPRQADSSKLFFGSGTQLSVL.

V and J are TRBV2 and TRBJ1-1, with 7 bases matching TRBD1. V shed 7 bases, J shed 3 bases, and the junction held 14 bases outside the gene matches. This CDR3 is 16 amino acids long. Germline-derived CDR1 and CDR2 are SNHLY and FYNNEI. The CDR3: CASTLPPGGHDTEAFF. For the CDR3, the DNA is TGTGCCAGCACCCTCCCCCCAGGGGGACATGACACTGAAGCTTTCTTT.